This T cell receptor beta chain was sequenced for a study of T cells in Graves' hyperthyroidism and ophthalmopathy. The CDR3 spans 14 residues. Germline V gene data show CDR1 as KGHDR and CDR2 as SFDVKD. Trimming shortened V by 1 base and J by 3 bases, and 9 bases separated the two germline ends. Amplified TCR beta CDR3 regions derived from RNA transcripts. HTBI primers were employed in a first-round RT-PCR of the TCR CDR3. MiXCR, applied by TCRdb to the multiplex PCR reads, yields one record per CDR3 protein. The sample comprises 400,000 to 500,000 distinct CDR3 sequences, 13% to 15% of which are singletons, and 15% to 20% rests with the top ten. Researchers defined stable Graves' hyperthyroidism as no ophthalmopathy progression within 18 months. From more than 8 ml of fresh peripheral blood, PBMCs were isolated. This clonotype came up many times.

Source material: blood. The chain has TRBV24-1 and TRBJ2-7; maybe TRBD1 (6 bases). The receptor was derived from a woman younger than 30 with Graves' hyperthyroidism. The DNA for the CDR3 is TGTGCCACCAGTGATTTCACGGACAGCTACGAGCAGTACGTC. It encodes CATSDFTDSYEQYV.